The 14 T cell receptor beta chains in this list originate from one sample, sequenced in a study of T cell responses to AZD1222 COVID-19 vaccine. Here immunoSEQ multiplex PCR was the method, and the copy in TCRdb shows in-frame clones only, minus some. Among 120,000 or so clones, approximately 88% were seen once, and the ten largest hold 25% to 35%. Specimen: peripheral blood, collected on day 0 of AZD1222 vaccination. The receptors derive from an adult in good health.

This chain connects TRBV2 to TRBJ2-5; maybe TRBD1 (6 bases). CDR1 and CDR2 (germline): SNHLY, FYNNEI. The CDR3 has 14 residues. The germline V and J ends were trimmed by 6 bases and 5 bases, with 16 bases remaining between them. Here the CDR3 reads CASSFRQGYETQYF. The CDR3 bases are TGTGCCAGCAGCTTCCGGCAGGGGTATGAGACCCAGTACTTC. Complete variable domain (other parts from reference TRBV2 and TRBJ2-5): EPEVTQTPSHQVTQMGQEVILRCVPISNHLYFYWYRQILGQKVEFLVSFYNNEISEKSEIFDDQFSVERPDGSNFTLKIRSTKLEDSAMYFCASSFRQGYETQYFGPGTRLLVL.

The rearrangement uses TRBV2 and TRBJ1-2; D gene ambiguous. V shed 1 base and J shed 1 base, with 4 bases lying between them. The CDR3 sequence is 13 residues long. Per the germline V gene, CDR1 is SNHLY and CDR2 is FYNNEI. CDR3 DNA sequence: TGTGCCAGCAGTGAAGGGGTTAACTATGGCTACACCTTC. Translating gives CASSEGVNYGYTF.

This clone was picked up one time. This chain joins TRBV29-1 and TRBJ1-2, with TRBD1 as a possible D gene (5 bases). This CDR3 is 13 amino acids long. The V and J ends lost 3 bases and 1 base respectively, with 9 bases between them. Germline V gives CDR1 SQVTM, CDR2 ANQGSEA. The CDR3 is CSVEGQINYGYTF. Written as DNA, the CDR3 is TGCAGCGTTGAGGGGCAGATTAACTATGGCTACACCTTC.

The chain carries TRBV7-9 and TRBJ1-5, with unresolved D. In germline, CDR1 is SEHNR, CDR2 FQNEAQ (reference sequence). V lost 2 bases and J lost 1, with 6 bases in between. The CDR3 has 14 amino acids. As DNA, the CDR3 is TGTGCCAGCAGCTTAAGCCGGAGCAATCAGCCCCAGCATTTT. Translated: CASSLSRSNQPQHF.

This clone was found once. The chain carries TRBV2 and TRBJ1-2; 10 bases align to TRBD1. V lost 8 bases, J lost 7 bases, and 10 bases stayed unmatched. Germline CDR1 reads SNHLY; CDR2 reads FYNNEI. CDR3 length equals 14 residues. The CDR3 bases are TGTGCCAGCGGCCCGACAGGGGGCGGGGCTGGCTACACCTTC. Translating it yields CASGPTGGGAGYTF. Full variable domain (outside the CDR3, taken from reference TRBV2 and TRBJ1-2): EPEVTQTPSHQVTQMGQEVILRCVPISNHLYFYWYRQILGQKVEFLVSFYNNEISEKSEIFDDQFSVERPDGSNFTLKIRSTKLEDSAMYFCASGPTGGGAGYTFGSGTRLTVV.

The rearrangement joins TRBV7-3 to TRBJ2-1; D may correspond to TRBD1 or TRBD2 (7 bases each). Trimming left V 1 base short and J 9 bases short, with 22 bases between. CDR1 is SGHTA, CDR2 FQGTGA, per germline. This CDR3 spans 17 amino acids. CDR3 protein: CASSLSPRGGTQGEQFF. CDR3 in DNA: TGTGCCAGCAGCTTAAGCCCCAGGGGGGGGACCCAGGGTGAGCAGTTCTTC.

The chain's CDR3 is CASSLAGGHNEQFF. CDR3 bases: TGTGCCAGCAGCTTAGCGGGGGGCCACAATGAGCAGTTCTTC. This sequence joins TRBV7-8 and TRBJ2-1; D is possibly TRBD1 or TRBD2 (6 bases each). The CDR3 is 14 amino acids. The V and J ends lost 0 bases and 5 bases respectively, with 8 bases between them. Germline V gene lookup returns CDR1 SGHVS and CDR2 FQNEAQ.

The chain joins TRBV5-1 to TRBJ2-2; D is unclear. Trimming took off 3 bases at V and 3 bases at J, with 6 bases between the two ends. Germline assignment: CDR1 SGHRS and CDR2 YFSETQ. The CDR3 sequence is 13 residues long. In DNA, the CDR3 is TGCGCCAGCAGCTCCCTCTACACCGGGGAGCTGTTTTTT. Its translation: CASSSLYTGELFF.

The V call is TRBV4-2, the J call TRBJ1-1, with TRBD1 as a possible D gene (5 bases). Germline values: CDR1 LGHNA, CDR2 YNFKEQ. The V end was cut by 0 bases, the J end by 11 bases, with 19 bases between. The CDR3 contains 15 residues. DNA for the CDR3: TGTGCCAGCAGCCAAGAGAGCCGGACCGGGACCTCGGCTTTCTTT. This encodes CASSQESRTGTSAFF.

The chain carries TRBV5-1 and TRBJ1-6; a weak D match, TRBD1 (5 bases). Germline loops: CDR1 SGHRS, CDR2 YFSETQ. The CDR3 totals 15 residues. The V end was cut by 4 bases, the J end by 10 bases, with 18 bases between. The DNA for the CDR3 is TGCGCCAGCAGCCCCGGGGTGGGAGGGGAATCACCCCTCCACTTT. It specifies CASSPGVGGESPLHF.

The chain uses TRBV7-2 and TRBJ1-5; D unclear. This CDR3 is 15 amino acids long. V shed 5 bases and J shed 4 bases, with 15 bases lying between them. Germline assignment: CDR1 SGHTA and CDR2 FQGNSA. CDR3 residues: CASSQHHSLNQPQHF. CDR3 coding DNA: TGTGCCAGCAGCCAACACCACTCACTAAATCAGCCCCAGCATTTT.

Written as DNA, the CDR3 is TGCGCCAGCAGCTTGGTGGCCACCCGTACCGGGGAGCTGTTTTTT. Protein: CASSLVATRTGELFF. The chain employs TRBV5-1 and TRBJ2-2, with D uncertain. With 0 bases removed from V and 5 bases from J, the gap between germline ends came to 11 bases. This CDR3 is 15 amino acids long. Germline lookup yields CDR1 SGHRS and CDR2 YFSETQ. Together with reference TRBV5-1 and TRBJ2-2, the CDR3 gives the full variable domain: KAGVTQTPRYLIKTRGQQVTLSCSPISGHRSVSWYQQTPGQGLQFLFEYFSETQRNKGNFPGRFSGRQFSNSRSEMNVSTLELGDSALYLCASSLVATRTGELFFGEGSRLTVL.

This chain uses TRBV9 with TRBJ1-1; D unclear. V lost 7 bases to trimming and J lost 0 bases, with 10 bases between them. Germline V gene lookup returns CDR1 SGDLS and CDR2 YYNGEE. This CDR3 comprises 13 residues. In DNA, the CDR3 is TGTGCCAGCTCCCTCGATGTGAACACTGAAGCTTTCTTT. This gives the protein CASSLDVNTEAFF.

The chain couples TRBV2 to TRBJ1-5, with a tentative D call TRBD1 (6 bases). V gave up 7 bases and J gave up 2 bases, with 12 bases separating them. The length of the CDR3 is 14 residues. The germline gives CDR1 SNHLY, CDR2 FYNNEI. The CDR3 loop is CASTGGMGNQPQHF. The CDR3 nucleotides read TGTGCCAGCACGGGGGGCATGGGCAATCAGCCCCAGCATTTT. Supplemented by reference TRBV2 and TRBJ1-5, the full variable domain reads EPEVTQTPSHQVTQMGQEVILRCVPISNHLYFYWYRQILGQKVEFLVSFYNNEISEKSEIFDDQFSVERPDGSNFTLKIRSTKLEDSAMYFCASTGGMGNQPQHFGDGTRLSIL.